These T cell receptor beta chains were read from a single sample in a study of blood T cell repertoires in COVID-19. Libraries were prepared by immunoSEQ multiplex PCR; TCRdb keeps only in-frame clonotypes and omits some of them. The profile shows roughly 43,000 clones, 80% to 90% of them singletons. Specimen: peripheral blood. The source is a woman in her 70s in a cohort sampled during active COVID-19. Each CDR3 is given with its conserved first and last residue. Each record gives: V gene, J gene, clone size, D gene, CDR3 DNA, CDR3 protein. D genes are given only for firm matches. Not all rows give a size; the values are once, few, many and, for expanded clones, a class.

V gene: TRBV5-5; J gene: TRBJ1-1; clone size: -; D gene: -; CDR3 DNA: TGTGCCAGCAGCTTGGAACCGGGAAACACTGAAGCTTTCTTT; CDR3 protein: CASSLEPGNTEAFF
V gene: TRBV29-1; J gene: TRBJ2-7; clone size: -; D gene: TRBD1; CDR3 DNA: TGCAGCGCGAAGGACAGGGGAGGCGACGAGCAGTACTTC; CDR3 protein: CSAKDRGGDEQYF
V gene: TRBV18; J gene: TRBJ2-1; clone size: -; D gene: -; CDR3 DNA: TGTGCCAGCTCACCTATTTTTTTGGGCCCGTACAATGAGCAGTTCTTC; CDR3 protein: CASSPIFLGPYNEQFF
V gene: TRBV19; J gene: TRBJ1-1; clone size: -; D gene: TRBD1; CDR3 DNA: TGTGCCAGTAGTACTGGACAGGGGGGAGGCACTGAAGCTTTCTTT; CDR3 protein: CASSTGQGGGTEAFF
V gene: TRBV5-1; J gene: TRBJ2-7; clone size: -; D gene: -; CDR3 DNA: TGCGCCAGCAGCTTGGCGGGAGTTGGCTACGAGCAGTACTTC; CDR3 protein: CASSLAGVGYEQYF
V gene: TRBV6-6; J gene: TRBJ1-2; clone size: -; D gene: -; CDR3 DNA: TGTGCCAGCAGTTCCACGACCGACAGCCACTATGGCTACACCTTC; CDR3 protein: CASSSTTDSHYGYTF
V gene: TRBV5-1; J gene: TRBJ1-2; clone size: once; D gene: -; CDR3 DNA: TGCGCCAGCAGCTTGTCAGGGGAGGGTGGCTACACCTTC; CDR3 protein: CASSLSGEGGYTF
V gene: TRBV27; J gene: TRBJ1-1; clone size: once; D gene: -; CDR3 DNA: TGTGCCAGTCAGGGTTGGCGAGAAAACACTGAAGCTTTCTTT; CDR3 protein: CASQGWRENTEAFF
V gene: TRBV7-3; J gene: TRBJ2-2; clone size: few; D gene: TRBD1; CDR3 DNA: TGTGCCAGCAGCGGGGACAGTTCAGGTTTCGGGGAGCTGTTTTTT; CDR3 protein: CASSGDSSGFGELFF
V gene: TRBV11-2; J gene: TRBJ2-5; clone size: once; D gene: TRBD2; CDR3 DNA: TGTGCCAGCAGCATTAGCGGGAGTGAACAAGAGACCCAGTACTTC; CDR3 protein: CASSISGSEQETQYF
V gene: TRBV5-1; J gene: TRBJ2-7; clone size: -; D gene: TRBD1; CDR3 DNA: TGCGCCAGCAGCCCGGGACAGGGAAAATACGAGCAGTACTTC; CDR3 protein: CASSPGQGKYEQYF
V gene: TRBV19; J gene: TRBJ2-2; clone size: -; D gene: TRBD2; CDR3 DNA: TGTGCCAGTATAAAGAGGGGACTAGCGGGAGGGCCGGCCGGGGAGCTGTTTTTT; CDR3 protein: CASIKRGLAGGPAGELFF
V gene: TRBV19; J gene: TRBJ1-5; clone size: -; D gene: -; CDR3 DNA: TGTGCCAGTGTGGTTTCCGGGGTAGACAATCAGCCCCAGCATTTT; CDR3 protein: CASVVSGVDNQPQHF
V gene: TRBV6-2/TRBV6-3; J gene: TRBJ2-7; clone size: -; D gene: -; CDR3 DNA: TGTGCCAGCAGTTACTCAGGGGCCGCCTACGAGCAGTACTTC; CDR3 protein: CASSYSGAAYEQYF
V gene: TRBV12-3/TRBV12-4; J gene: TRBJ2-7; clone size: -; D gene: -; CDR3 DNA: TGTGCCAGCAGTTTACTGGGAGGCGAGCAGTACTTC; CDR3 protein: CASSLLGGEQYF
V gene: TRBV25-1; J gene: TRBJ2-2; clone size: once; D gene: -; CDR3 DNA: TGTGCCAGCAGGGGCCACACCGGGGAGCTGTTTTTT; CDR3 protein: CASRGHTGELFF
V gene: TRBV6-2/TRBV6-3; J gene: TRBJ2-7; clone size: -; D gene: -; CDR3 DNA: TGTGCCAGCAGTTACTCTGGGCGGGCCAACTTTTACGAGCAGTACTTC; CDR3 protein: CASSYSGRANFYEQYF
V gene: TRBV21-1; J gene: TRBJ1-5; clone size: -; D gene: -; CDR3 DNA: TGTGCCACCAAGACCAGCCGGGGCAATCAGCCCCAGCATTTT; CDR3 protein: CATKTSRGNQPQHF
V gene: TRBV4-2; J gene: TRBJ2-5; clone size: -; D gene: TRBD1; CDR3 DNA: TGTGCCAGCAGCCTTGGATCCTGGACAGGGATGGGAGAGACCCAGTACTTC; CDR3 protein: CASSLGSWTGMGETQYF
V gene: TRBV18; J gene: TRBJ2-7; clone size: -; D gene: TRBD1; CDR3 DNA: TGTGCCAGCTCAGCGGACAGGGACGAGCAGTACTTC; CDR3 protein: CASSADRDEQYF
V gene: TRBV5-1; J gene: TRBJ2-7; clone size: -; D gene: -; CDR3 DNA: TGCGCCAGCAGCTTGGGGGCCGAGAGGGTGGGATACGAGCAGTACTTC; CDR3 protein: CASSLGAERVGYEQYF
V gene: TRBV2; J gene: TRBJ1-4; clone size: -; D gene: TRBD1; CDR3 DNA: TGTGCCAGCAGGGAGACAGGGGAGGGAAAACTGTTTTTT; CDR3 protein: CASRETGEGKLFF
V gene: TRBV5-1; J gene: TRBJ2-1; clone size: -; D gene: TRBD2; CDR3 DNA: TGCGCCAGCAGCTTGGGTAGCGGGAGGGTCTTGGCCTACAATGAGCAGTTCTTC; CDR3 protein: CASSLGSGRVLAYNEQFF
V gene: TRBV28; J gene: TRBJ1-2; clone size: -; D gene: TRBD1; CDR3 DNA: TGTGCCAGCAGTAACAGACAGGGGGGTTTAAATGGCTACACCTTC; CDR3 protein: CASSNRQGGLNGYTF
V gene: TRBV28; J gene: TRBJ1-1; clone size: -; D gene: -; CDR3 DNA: TGTGCCAGTACAGGGATGACTGAAGCTTTCTTT; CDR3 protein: CASTGMTEAFF
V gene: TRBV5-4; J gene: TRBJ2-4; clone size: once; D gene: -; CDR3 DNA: TGTGCCAGCAGCCCGCGTGGGGGCGGATTCAAAAACATTCAGTACTTC; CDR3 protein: CASSPRGGGFKNIQYF